The 16 T cell receptor beta chains below were found in one sample sequenced in a study of OX40 agonist ivuxolimab in advanced cancers. Repertoires were generated with immunoSEQ multiplex PCR, while TCRdb's copy carries only in-frame clones and drops some. The repertoire holds 66,000 or so clones, roughly 84% seen once, with more than 0.4% in the top ten. This material consisted of CD4+ or CD8+ T cells sorted from blood, taken in a trial of the OX40 agonist ivuxolimab. Receptors originate from an adult with an advanced solid tumor such as melanoma, head and neck, liver or kidney cancer.

This chain connects TRBV5-4 to TRBJ1-1; 8 nucleotides align to TRBD1. CDR1 and CDR2 (germline): SGHNT, YYREEE (reference sequence). The CDR3 spans 14 residues. V lost 4 bases, J lost 5 bases, and 7 bases stayed unmatched. The CDR3 DNA reads TGTGCCAGCAGCGGACAGGGCGTCGGGACTGAAGCTTTCTTT. Protein product: CASSGQGVGTEAFF.

The chain joins TRBV7-3 to TRBJ1-6; possibly TRBD1 for D (6 bases). This CDR3 has 15 residues. Per the germline V gene, CDR1 is SGHTA and CDR2 is FQGTGA. V dropped 6 bases and J dropped 5 bases, with 14 bases sitting between them. The CDR3: CASSTQGNNNSPLHF. CDR3 in DNA: TGTGCCAGCAGTACACAGGGAAATAATAATTCACCCCTCCACTTT.

The V gene is TRBV7-9, the J gene TRBJ2-1, with D unresolved. The germline V gene encodes CDR1 SEHNR and CDR2 FQNEAQ (reference sequence). V was trimmed by 0 bases and J by 12 bases, leaving 9 bases between them. The CDR3 loop spans 12 amino acids. CDR3 nucleotide sequence: TGTGCCAGCAGCTTAGCGATCGGTGTGCAGTTCTTC. This sequence encodes CASSLAIGVQFF.

Here the CDR3 reads CASSLAGGLAGGTQYF. The CDR3, as DNA: TGTGCCAGCAGCTTAGCGGGGGGACTAGCGGGAGGCACCCAGTACTTC. The chain employs TRBV7-9 and TRBJ2-5, with 15 bases that match TRBD2. This CDR3 contains 16 residues. Germline trimming cut 0 bases from V and 8 bases from J; bases unmatched to any gene: 4. CDR1 is SEHNR, CDR2 FQNEAQ, per germline (reference sequence). Full variable domain (rest looked up from reference TRBV7-9 and TRBJ2-5): DTGVSQNPRHKITKRGQNVTFRCDPISEHNRLYWYRQTLGQGPEFLTYFQNEAQLEKSRLLSDRFSAERPKGSFSTLEIQRTEQGDSAMYLCASSLAGGLAGGTQYFGPGTRLLVL.

CDR3 DNA sequence: TGCAGCGTAGGATTCGTTCATGGAGCCCAAGAGACCCAGTACTTC. Protein product: CSVGFVHGAQETQYF. This chain connects TRBV29-1 to TRBJ2-5; no clear D gene. V was pared by 6 bases and J by 1 base, with 18 bases between. The CDR3 runs 15 residues. The germline gives CDR1 SQVTM, CDR2 ANQGSEA.

This clone was detected only a few times. The V gene is TRBV10-2, the J gene TRBJ1-2; weak D call: TRBD1 (5 bases). Germline V gene sequence: CDR1 WSHSY, CDR2 SAAADI. There are 13 residues in the CDR3. Between the trimmed V and J ends, which lost 0 bases and 7 bases, there was a span of 9 bases. CDR3 DNA: TGCGCCAGCAGTGAGTCGGACATAGCTGGCTACACCTTC. Encoded protein: CASSESDIAGYTF.

The chain is built from TRBV5-4 and TRBJ2-3, with D maybe TRBD2 (5 bases). There are 15 residues in the CDR3. Trimming stripped 0 bases from V and 0 bases from J, with 8 bases between. Germline CDR1 and CDR2: SGHNT and YYREEE (reference sequence). The CDR3 reads CASSLEVASTDTQYF. CDR3 nucleotide sequence: TGTGCCAGCAGCTTGGAAGTAGCGAGCACAGATACGCAGTATTTT.

V gene TRBV9 combines with J gene TRBJ2-2, with D possibly matching TRBD1 (6 bases). In germline, CDR1 is SGDLS, CDR2 YYNGEE. The length of the CDR3 is 18 residues. The V gene lost 1 base and the J gene lost 4 bases, with 20 bases spanning the gap. CDR3 nucleotides: TGTGCCAGCAGCGTAAGCCTGGGGGCTAGGCGAGGCACCGGGGAGCTGTTTTTT. Translating it yields CASSVSLGARRGTGELFF.

This clone is a singleton in its sample. The chain links TRBV7-2 to TRBJ2-5; D could derive from TRBD1 or TRBD2 (5 bases each). Germline V gene data show CDR1 as SGHTA and CDR2 as FQGNSA. V was cut by 5 bases and J by 7 bases, with 23 bases left in between. This CDR3 has 16 residues. In nucleotides, the CDR3 is TGTGCCAGCAGCATACAAGCCGGGACCTTTATAGGGACCCAGTACTTC. As protein: CASSIQAGTFIGTQYF.

This clone was seen only a few times. This chain joins TRBV11-3 and TRBJ2-5; 8 bases agree with TRBD1. The V gene's germline CDR1 is SGHNT and CDR2 YENEEA. The V gene end was trimmed by 5 bases and the J gene end by 3 bases; junction bases not matched to a gene: 8. The CDR3 runs 15 residues. Here the CDR3 DNA reads TGTGCCAGCAGCGATAGGACAGGGTCGAAAGAGACCCAGTACTTC. Amino acid sequence: CASSDRTGSKETQYF.

The chain joins TRBV28 to TRBJ1-2; TRBD1 aligns across 7 bases. CDR3 length: 15 amino acids. The ends lost 5 bases at V and 8 bases at J; junction bases unmatched: 14. Germline V CDR1 and CDR2: MDHEN, SYDVKM. The CDR3 is CASSRERQGTGGYTF. In nucleotides, the CDR3 is TGTGCCAGCAGTAGGGAGAGACAGGGAACGGGCGGCTACACCTTC.

This chain links TRBV4-2 with TRBJ2-3; D is perhaps TRBD1 (6 bases). Between the trimmed V and J ends, which lost 4 bases and 1 base, there was a span of 12 bases. Per the germline V gene, CDR1 is LGHNA and CDR2 is YNFKEQ. CDR3 size: 15 residues. The CDR3 nucleotides are TGTGCCAGCAGCCCGGAGGACAGTCGCACAGATACGCAGTATTTT. It yields the protein CASSPEDSRTDTQYF.

This clone has more than one count but fewer than ten. This chain uses TRBV29-1 with TRBJ2-5; D may be TRBD1 or TRBD2 (6 bases each). Germline V gene sequence: CDR1 SQVTM, CDR2 ANQGSEA. V shed 3 bases and J shed 5 bases, with 13 bases lying between them. The CDR3 is made up of 13 amino acids. The CDR3 sequence is CSVDPGAGETQYF. As DNA, the CDR3 is TGCAGCGTTGATCCGGGGGCCGGGGAGACCCAGTACTTC.

The CDR3 region is CASSGSSYEQYF. CDR3 in DNA: TGCGCCAGCAGTGGGAGCTCCTACGAGCAGTACTTC. The chain joins TRBV10-1 to TRBJ2-7; D remains unclear. The CDR3 consists of 12 residues. Germline assignment: CDR1 WNHNN and CDR2 SYGVQD (reference sequence). Trimming took 4 bases from V and 0 from J, leaving 4 bases between them.

This clone was recorded a few times. The CDR3 DNA reads as TGTGCCAGCAGCTTAGCGGGTACCTATGGCTACACCTTC. Residues: CASSLAGTYGYTF. The V and J genes are TRBV7-9 and TRBJ1-2, with D unclear. V dropped 0 bases and J dropped 4 bases, with 6 bases sitting between them. The CDR3 is made up of 13 amino acids. CDR1 is SEHNR and CDR2 is FQNEAQ in the germline V gene (reference sequence).

This clone has a single count. V gene TRBV10-3 combines with J gene TRBJ2-7; D gene uncertain. With 10 bases removed from V and 4 bases from J, the gap between germline ends came to 17 bases. Germline V lookup: CDR1 ENHRY, CDR2 SYGVKD. This CDR3 has 13 residues. Written as DNA, the CDR3 is TGTGCCAGCAGCCAGGCGCCAAGTTACGAGCAGTACTTC. Its protein product is CASSQAPSYEQYF.